Each of the 20 T cell receptor beta chains below was sequenced from the same sample in a study of cytomegalovirus exposure and HLA in healthy donors. Both 60 Vbeta primers and 13 Jbeta primers went into the PCR. Here immunoSEQ multiplex PCR was the method, and the copy in TCRdb shows in-frame clones only, minus some. Of over 100,000 clones listed, about 81% are singletons. The specimen sequenced was PBMCs. These receptors were collected from a woman between 50 and 59 years old in good health and CMV-seropositive.

V and J are TRBV7-2 and TRBJ2-1, with a weak D call TRBD1 (6 bases). The V gene's germline CDR1 is SGHTA and CDR2 FQGNSA. The CDR3 runs 15 residues. The V end was cut by 2 bases, the J end by 1 base, with 9 bases between. CDR3 residues: CASSLIQGSYNEQFF. The CDR3 DNA reads as TGTGCCAGCAGCTTAATACAGGGATCCTACAATGAGCAGTTCTTC.

This clone showed up just a few times. The rearrangement links TRBV19 to TRBJ1-5, with D uncertain. The CDR3 is 14 residues long. CDR1 LNHDA and CDR2 SQIVND come from the germline V gene (reference sequence). V shed 2 bases and J shed 3 bases, with 8 bases lying between them. CDR3 bases: TGTGCCAGTAGTATACTGACACCCAATCAGCCCCAGCATTTT. This gives the protein CASSILTPNQPQHF.

The chain couples TRBV30 to TRBJ1-4; TRBD1 might be the D (6 bases). CDR3 length: 12 amino acids. The germline V and J ends were trimmed by 4 bases and 6 bases, with 9 bases remaining between them. The germline gives CDR1 GTSNPN, CDR2 SVGIG (reference sequence). Here the CDR3 reads CAWIHRDEKLFF. DNA of the CDR3: TGTGCCTGGATCCACAGGGATGAAAAACTGTTTTTT.

The chain carries TRBV6-5 and TRBJ2-2; D remains ambiguous. CDR1 and CDR2 (germline): MNHEY, SVGAGI. The CDR3 sequence is 15 residues long. The V end was cut by 2 bases, the J end by 1 base, with 8 bases between. As DNA, the CDR3 is TGTGCCAGCAGTTACATTCCAGGGAACACCGGGGAGCTGTTTTTT. This codes for CASSYIPGNTGELFF.

The rearrangement links TRBV7-9 to TRBJ1-2; the D gene is possibly TRBD1 (6 bases). The V gene lost 5 bases and the J gene lost 8 bases, with 15 bases spanning the gap. Looked up from germline, CDR1 is SEHNR and CDR2 is FQNEAQ (reference sequence). This CDR3 has 13 residues. CDR3 loop: CASSPDSSGGYTF. CDR3 nucleotide sequence: TGTGCCAGCAGCCCGGACAGTTCCGGCGGCTACACCTTC.

V gene TRBV2 combines with J gene TRBJ2-7; D possibly corresponds to TRBD1 (6 bases). The V gene lost 1 base and the J gene lost 10 bases, with 14 bases spanning the gap. Germline assignment: CDR1 SNHLY and CDR2 FYNNEI. The CDR3 covers 13 residues. The CDR3 bases are TGTGCCAGCAGTGAAGAAAGGAGGACAGCCCAGTACTTC. This sequence encodes CASSEERRTAQYF.

The gene calls are TRBV7-9 and TRBJ1-1; 7 positions match TRBD1. The CDR3 length is 13 residues. Trimming at V came to 5 bases and at J to 5 bases, leaving 5 bases not matched to a gene. CDR1 is SEHNR and CDR2 is FQNEAQ in the germline V gene (reference sequence). The CDR3 loop reads CASSRRTGTEAFF. The DNA for the CDR3 is TGTGCCAGCAGCCGTCGGACAGGTACTGAAGCTTTCTTT.

Remarks on this clone: The sample contains more than one DNA sequence encoding this CDR3. The chain couples TRBV5-1 to TRBJ1-2; 9 bases fit TRBD1. CDR1 is SGHRS and CDR2 is YFSETQ in the germline V gene. The ends lost 1 base at V and 2 bases at J; junction bases unmatched: 12. The CDR3 is 18 residues long. The CDR3 sequence is CASSLWTGDPFGNYGYTF. CDR3 nucleotides: TGCGCCAGCAGCTTGTGGACAGGGGACCCCTTTGGAAACTATGGCTACACCTTC.

This chain joins TRBV19 and TRBJ2-1; D uncertain. Germline CDR1 LNHDA, CDR2 SQIVND (reference sequence). Trimming cost V 5 bases and J 4 bases, with 9 bases left between them. This CDR3 spans 13 amino acids. The CDR3 DNA reads as TGTGCCAGTAGTGTAACTGATTACAATGAGCAGTTCTTC. This codes for CASSVTDYNEQFF.

This chain uses TRBV14 with TRBJ2-3; the D gene is possibly TRBD2 (5 bases). The CDR3 consists of 14 residues. Germline V gene sequence: CDR1 SGHDN, CDR2 FVKESK. Trimming removed 0 bases at V and 3 bases at J, with 7 bases between. CDR3: CASSQDRGTDTQYF. The CDR3, as DNA: TGTGCCAGCAGCCAAGATCGCGGGACAGATACGCAGTATTTT.

The J gene is TRBJ2-7, the V gene TRBV10-2, with TRBD2 identical over 8 bases. V shed 8 bases, J shed 4 bases, and the junction held 1 base outside the gene matches. Germline CDR1 is WSHSY and CDR2 is SAAADI. CDR3 length equals 11 residues. CDR3 protein: CASREGYEQYF. CDR3 nucleotides: TGCGCCAGCCGGGAGGGGTACGAGCAGTACTTC.

The rearrangement joins TRBV6-5 to TRBJ1-1, with TRBD1 as a possible D gene (5 bases). Germline loops: CDR1 MNHEY, CDR2 SVGAGI. This CDR3 comprises 14 residues. The V end lost 2 bases, the J end lost 6 bases, and 13 bases lay between the germline ends. The chain's CDR3 is CASSYGGLSSEAFF. The CDR3 DNA reads as TGTGCCAGCAGTTACGGGGGGTTAAGCTCTGAAGCTTTCTTT.

The rearrangement uses TRBV28 and TRBJ2-3, with 10 bases identical to TRBD1. Per the germline V gene, CDR1 is MDHEN and CDR2 is SYDVKM. This CDR3 comprises 14 residues. V gave up 3 bases and J gave up 4 bases; unmatched junction bases: 1. The CDR3 DNA sequence: TGTGCCAGCAGTTTGACAGGGGGCGCAGATACGCAGTATTTT. It translates to CASSLTGGADTQYF.

The CDR3 bases are TGTGCCAGCAGGACGTGGACTAGCCCCCCAGATACGCAGTATTTT. This codes for CASRTWTSPPDTQYF. This rearrangement joins TRBV13 to TRBJ2-3; 8 nucleotides align to TRBD2. Germline CDR1 is PRHDT and CDR2 is FYEKMQ (reference sequence). V lost 6 bases, J lost 4 bases, and 9 bases stayed unmatched. The CDR3 is made up of 15 amino acids.

The rearrangement uses TRBV5-8 and TRBJ2-7; 8 bases are shared with TRBD1. The V segment lost 4 bases and the J segment 2 bases; nucleotides outside the gene matches: 11. Germline V lookup: CDR1 SGHTS, CDR2 YDEGEE. The CDR3 is made up of 16 amino acids. Written as DNA, the CDR3 is TGTGCCAGCAGCCTAGGTTCAATGACAGGGGCCTACGAGCAGTACTTC. Translated, it gives CASSLGSMTGAYEQYF.

The rearrangement links TRBV2 to TRBJ1-3; 8 nucleotides agree with TRBD1. Looked up from germline, CDR1 is SNHLY and CDR2 is FYNNEI. J was trimmed by 4 bases and V by 5 bases; bases with no gene match: 4. The CDR3 runs to 14 residues. The CDR3 DNA follows: TGTGCCAGCAGTTCCCGGACAGGGGGAAACACCATATATTTT. Translated: CASSSRTGGNTIYF.

The V call is TRBV7-3, the J call TRBJ1-4; D is perhaps TRBD1 (5 bases). This CDR3 is 12 amino acids long. CDR1 and CDR2 (germline): SGHTA, FQGTGA. V was shortened by 3 bases and J by 8 bases, with 7 bases between the two germline ends. In nucleotides, the CDR3 is TGTGCCAGCAGCTTCGGGGGAGAAAAACTGTTTTTT. It yields the protein CASSFGGEKLFF.

J is TRBJ2-7 and V is TRBV7-6, with D tentatively TRBD1 (5 bases). CDR1 is SGHVS and CDR2 is FNYEAQ in the germline V gene. CDR3 length: 14 amino acids. The V end was cut by 5 bases, the J end by 4 bases, with 15 bases between. This chain's CDR3 is CASSPRASGYEQYF. In DNA, the CDR3 is TGTGCCAGCAGCCCAAGGGCCTCAGGGTACGAGCAGTACTTC.

The J gene is TRBJ1-1, the V gene TRBV27, with D tentatively TRBD1 (6 bases). Looked up from germline, CDR1 is MNHEY and CDR2 is SMNVEV (reference sequence). The length of the CDR3 is 15 residues. Trimming removed 2 bases at V and 5 bases at J, with 15 bases between. CDR3 sequence (DNA): TGTGCCAGCAGTTTAGGCGGGGGGCTGTGGACTGAAGCTTTCTTT. It translates to CASSLGGGLWTEAFF.

The rearrangement joins TRBV2 to TRBJ2-7; D ambiguous. Germline loops: CDR1 SNHLY, CDR2 FYNNEI. With 8 bases removed from V and 3 bases from J, the gap between germline ends came to 8 bases. There are 11 residues in the CDR3. Here the CDR3 DNA reads TGTGCCAGCCTGGCCGTCTACGAGCAGTACTTC. This encodes CASLAVYEQYF.